This TCR beta chain was obtained from a study of OX40 agonist ivuxolimab in advanced cancers. Here immunoSEQ multiplex PCR was the method, and the copy in TCRdb shows in-frame clones only, minus some. The table has approximately 70,000 clones, about 85% seen once. V trimming: 4 bases; J trimming: 0 bases; junction bases outside the gene matches: 0. CDR1 is SNHLY, CDR2 FYNNEI, per germline. This CDR3 comprises 14 residues. The chain uses TRBV2 and TRBJ1-2; 9 nucleotides line up with TRBD1. The material sequenced was CD4+ or CD8+ T cells sorted from blood, taken in a trial of the OX40 agonist ivuxolimab. The TCR was taken from an adult with an advanced solid tumor such as melanoma, head and neck, liver or kidney cancer. CDR3 region: CASSGQGANYGYTF. In DNA, the CDR3 is TGTGCCAGCAGTGGACAGGGGGCTAACTATGGCTACACCTTC.